These 30 T cell receptor beta chains share one sample of origin, sequenced in a study of CDR3 diversity in severe acne. One entry per CDR3 protein, called by TCRdb with MiXCR from the PCR reads. The table lists around 85,000 distinct CDR3 sequences, around 54% of them singletons. Sequencing input: blood. The receptor set was obtained from a male donor with severe acne vulgaris.

This clonotype has ten or more counts. The chain carries TRBV20-1 and TRBJ1-2; 10 bases agree with TRBD1. CDR1 and CDR2 (germline): DFQATT, SNEGSKA (reference sequence). The junction had 5 bases not matched to a gene; V was cut back by 6 bases and J by 4 bases. The CDR3 runs 13 residues. The CDR3 region is CSAGTGAGYGYTF. The CDR3 DNA sequence: TGCAGTGCCGGGACAGGGGCGGGCTATGGCTACACCTTC.

This clonotype has a count of ten or more. The rearrangement links TRBV5-4 to TRBJ1-6; weak D call: TRBD1 (6 bases). Trimming removed 0 bases from V and 8 bases from J, with 15 bases in between. The CDR3 is 16 amino acids. Germline CDR1 reads SGHNT; CDR2 reads YYREEE (reference sequence). Here the CDR3 reads CASSLEGVGLDSPLHF. CDR3 coding DNA: TGTGCCAGCAGCTTGGAGGGGGTAGGGTTGGATTCACCCCTCCACTTT.

This clonotype came up many times. The chain uses TRBV7-8 and TRBJ2-7; possibly TRBD2 for D (5 bases). The CDR3 is 15 amino acids. CDR1 is SGHVS and CDR2 is FQNEAQ in the germline V gene. Trimming left V 5 bases short and J 1 base short, with 15 bases between. The CDR3 region has the DNA TGTGCCAGCAGCCTGAGGGCGGCTGTTTCCTACGAGCAGTACTTC. It yields the protein CASSLRAAVSYEQYF.

V and J are TRBV10-2 and TRBJ2-7; D is possibly TRBD1 (5 bases). The CDR3 consists of 13 residues. V shed 6 bases and J shed 7 bases, with 16 bases lying between them. Germline loops: CDR1 WSHSY, CDR2 SAAADI. DNA for the CDR3: TGCGCCAGCAGCCTCAGGGTGCTCCGGGAGCAGTACTTC. Amino acid sequence: CASSLRVLREQYF.

This clonotype was counted ten times or more. This chain links TRBV5-1 with TRBJ2-3; unclear D gene. This CDR3 is 16 amino acids long. Germline values: CDR1 SGHRS, CDR2 YFSETQ. V was clipped by 0 bases and J by 6 bases, with 17 bases between them. CDR3 in amino acids: CASSLEGTDLGDTQYF. The CDR3 DNA reads as TGCGCCAGCAGCTTGGAGGGAACCGACCTTGGTGATACGCAGTATTTT. The whole variable domain, filled in from reference TRBV5-1 and TRBJ2-3, reads KAGVTQTPRYLIKTRGQQVTLSCSPISGHRSVSWYQQTPGQGLQFLFEYFSETQRNKGNFPGRFSGRQFSNSRSEMNVSTLELGDSALYLCASSLEGTDLGDTQYFGPGTRLTVL.

V and J are TRBV5-1 and TRBJ1-2; 8 bases align to TRBD1. V was clipped by 7 bases and J by 4 bases; unmatched bases: 9. CDR1 and CDR2 from the germline V gene are SGHRS and YFSETQ. CDR3 size: 14 residues. The CDR3 DNA is TGCGCCAGCTCCTCATCCGGGACAGGCTATGGCTACACCTTC. This gives the protein CASSSSGTGYGYTF.

This clonotype was seen a few times. The genes are TRBV5-6 and TRBJ2-7; TRBD2 agrees at 9 bases. The CDR3 totals 14 residues. Losses at the gene ends were 0 bases for V and 5 bases for J; bases not matched to a gene: 3. Looked up from germline, CDR1 is SGHDT and CDR2 is YYEEEE. In DNA, the CDR3 is TGTGCCAGCAGCTTGGATAGCGGGAGCGACGAGCAGTACTTC. This sequence encodes CASSLDSGSDEQYF.

Concerning this clonotype itself: The junction shows a germline mismatch at one end, possibly a read error. J is TRBJ1-2 and V is TRBV10-3; D gene unclear. Germline V gives CDR1 ENHRY, CDR2 SYGVKD. The CDR3 spans 14 residues. CDR3 nucleotides: TGTGCCGTCAGTGAGGGCAGGTCGGGTTATGGCTACACCTTC. Translated, it gives CAVSEGRSGYGYTF.

The chain combines TRBV19 with TRBJ2-5; D perhaps matches TRBD1 (6 bases). Germline V gene lookup returns CDR1 LNHDA and CDR2 SQIVND (reference sequence). The CDR3 spans 15 residues. V was pared by 6 bases and J by 1 base, with 15 bases between. CDR3 protein: CASSRGIGGQETQYF. The DNA of the CDR3 is TGTGCCAGTAGCCGAGGGATAGGGGGCCAAGAGACCCAGTACTTC.

In its sample, this clonotype was seen a few times. The V call is TRBV10-2, the J call TRBJ2-3, with D possibly matching TRBD2 (6 bases). The germline gives CDR1 WSHSY, CDR2 SAAADI. This CDR3 has 16 amino acids. Trimming left V 4 bases short and J 1 base short, with 15 bases between. Here the CDR3 DNA reads TGCGCCAGCAGTGGCGGGGACGCCCTCGGCACAGATACGCAGTATTTT. Its protein is CASSGGDALGTDTQYF.

This clonotype was picked up many times. V is TRBV7-3 and J is TRBJ2-5; TRBD2 matches 7 bases. The CDR3 length is 16 residues. With V trimmed by 0 bases and J by 5 bases, 9 bases remained unmatched. CDR1 is SGHTA, CDR2 FQGTGA, per germline. The CDR3: CASSLTASGGPETQYF. The CDR3 DNA follows: TGTGCCAGCAGCTTAACGGCTAGCGGAGGTCCGGAGACCCAGTACTTC. Supplemented by reference TRBV7-3 and TRBJ2-5, the full variable domain reads GAGVSQTPSNKVTEKGKYVELRCDPISGHTALYWYRQSLGQGPEFLIYFQGTGAADDSGLPNDRFFAVRPEGSVSTLKIQRTERGDSAVYLCASSLTASGGPETQYFGPGTRLLVL.

The V and J genes are TRBV7-8 and TRBJ2-7; D is perhaps TRBD1 (5 bases). The CDR3 covers 14 residues. Deletions cut 1 base from V and 2 bases from J, with 9 bases between. Germline loops: CDR1 SGHVS, CDR2 FQNEAQ. The CDR3 DNA reads TGTGCCAGCAGCTTAGGTCCAGGGACCTACGAGCAGTACTTC. Translating it yields CASSLGPGTYEQYF.

This clonotype showed up just a few times. The chain joins TRBV5-6 to TRBJ2-1; D perhaps matches TRBD2 (6 bases). V lost 4 bases, J lost 3 bases, and 29 bases lay in between. The CDR3 runs to 20 residues. Germline CDR1 reads SGHDT; CDR2 reads YYEEEE. The CDR3 reads CASSPEGAGLADLNYNEQFF. CDR3 bases: TGTGCCAGCAGCCCTGAAGGTGCAGGCTTAGCGGACCTGAACTACAATGAGCAGTTCTTC.

A note on this clonotype: One base away lies a much larger clone, so this may be a sequencing read error. V usage is TRBV6-6 and J usage is TRBJ2-7; TRBD1 matches 8 bases. Losses at the gene ends were 9 bases for V and 6 bases for J; bases not matched to a gene: 13. Germline V gene data show CDR1 as MNHNY and CDR2 as SVGAGI (reference sequence). This CDR3 comprises 14 residues. The CDR3 DNA reads TGTGCCAGTACCTTCCGGACAGGGTCCCTCGAGCAGTACGTC. Amino acids: CASTFRTGSLEQYV.

This clonotype appeared many times. V is TRBV5-6 and J is TRBJ2-1; D unclear. The CDR3 is 13 amino acids. Trimming took 0 bases from V and 5 from J, leaving 6 bases between them. Germline V gene lookup returns CDR1 SGHDT and CDR2 YYEEEE. In DNA, the CDR3 is TGTGCCAGCAGCTTGGTCCTAGACAATGAGCAGTTCTTC. Translation: CASSLVLDNEQFF.

This clonotype was seen only once. The V gene is TRBV28, the J gene TRBJ1-5; D uncertain. CDR1 and CDR2 from the germline V gene are MDHEN and SYDVKM. The V end lost 8 bases, the J end lost 1 base, and 18 bases lay between the germline ends. This CDR3 is 16 amino acids long. CDR3 amino acids: CASWGNWFWSNQPQHF. CDR3 DNA: TGTGCCAGCTGGGGAAACTGGTTTTGGAGCAATCAGCCCCAGCATTTT. The entire variable domain, with the rest obtained from reference TRBV28 and TRBJ1-5, is as follows: DVKVTQSSRYLVKRTGEKVFLECVQDMDHENMFWYRQDPGLGLRLIYFSYDVKMKEKGDIPEGYSVSREKKERFSLILESASTNQTSMYLCASWGNWFWSNQPQHFGDGTRLSIL.

The rearrangement links TRBV10-3 to TRBJ2-1; TRBD2 agrees at 11 bases. The CDR3 spans 15 residues. V trimming: 3 bases; J trimming: 9 bases; junction bases outside the gene matches: 7. Germline V gives CDR1 ENHRY, CDR2 SYGVKD. The CDR3 spells CAISDLAGGRREQFF. The DNA for the CDR3 is TGTGCCATCAGTGACCTAGCGGGAGGCCGCCGTGAGCAGTTCTTC.

As concerns this clonotype: One junction end disagrees with the germline gene, perhaps due to a read error. The rearrangement joins TRBV29-1 to TRBJ1-4; D perhaps matches TRBD1 (6 bases). The CDR3 is 15 residues long. Germline CDR1 SQVTM, CDR2 ANQGSEA. CDR3 sequence reads: CSVELQGGTNGKLFF. CDR3 bases: TGCAGCGTTGAATTACAGGGAGGAACTAATGGAAAACTGTTTTTT.

Judged by abundance, this clonotype is medium-sized. The rearrangement joins TRBV7-6 to TRBJ2-5; 8 bases are a match to TRBD1. The CDR3 runs 14 residues. The junction had 7 bases not matched to a gene; V was cut back by 5 bases and J by 5 bases. Germline values: CDR1 SGHVS, CDR2 FNYEAQ. This CDR3 reads CASSPSDREETQYF. The DNA of the CDR3 is TGTGCCAGCAGCCCGTCGGACAGGGAGGAGACCCAGTACTTC.

V usage is TRBV7-9 and J usage is TRBJ1-5, with D possibly matching TRBD1 (5 bases). Between the trimmed V and J ends, which lost 2 bases and 3 bases, there was a span of 11 bases. CDR3 length: 15 amino acids. Germline V gene sequence: CDR1 SEHNR, CDR2 FQNEAQ (reference sequence). The CDR3 here is CASSLTGGINQPQHF. The CDR3 region has the DNA TGTGCCAGCAGCTTAACGGGGGGTATCAATCAGCCCCAGCATTTT.

In the case of this clonotype: A much larger clone differs from this one at a single base, so this may be a read error. This chain uses TRBV19 with TRBJ1-2; D possibly corresponds to TRBD1 (6 bases). The CDR3 is 14 amino acids. Germline CDR1 LNHDA, CDR2 SQIVND (reference sequence). Trimming left V 5 bases short and J 10 bases short, with 20 bases between. The CDR3 is CASSPRDTSRDYTF. The CDR3 DNA reads TGTGCCAGTAGTCCCCGGGACACATCCCGTGACTACACCTTC.

V usage is TRBV19 and J usage is TRBJ2-3, with TRBD2 identical over 14 bases. CDR1 LNHDA and CDR2 SQIVND come from the germline V gene (reference sequence). V gave up 4 bases and J gave up 2 bases; unmatched junction bases: 5. The CDR3 length is 17 residues. CDR3 protein: CASSRSGLAGVTDTQYF. The CDR3, as DNA: TGTGCCAGTAGTAGGTCGGGACTAGCGGGAGTCACAGATACGCAGTATTTT.

This clonotype occurred many times. The CDR3 DNA sequence: TGTGCCAGTAGCTCACCCTGGGGATATGGCTACACCTTC. Its translation is CASSSPWGYGYTF. V and J are TRBV19 and TRBJ1-2, with D unresolved. This CDR3 has 13 residues. The germline V gene encodes CDR1 LNHDA and CDR2 SQIVND (reference sequence). V lost 6 bases and J lost 5, with 13 bases in between.

The chain recombines TRBV20-1 with TRBJ2-5; 12 nucleotides align to TRBD2. Germline lookup yields CDR1 DFQATT and CDR2 SNEGSKA (reference sequence). CDR3 length equals 14 residues. V lost 2 bases to trimming and J lost 4 bases; unmatched junction nucleotides: 2. In nucleotides, the CDR3 is TGCAGTGCTAGATGGGGACTAGCGGGAGAGACCCAGTACTTC. Translated: CSARWGLAGETQYF.

The chain joins TRBV7-9 to TRBJ2-3, with TRBD2 as a possible D gene (5 bases). This CDR3 has 15 residues. The germline V gene encodes CDR1 SEHNR and CDR2 FQNEAQ (reference sequence). The V end was cut by 2 bases, the J end by 3 bases, with 12 bases between. CDR3 region: CASSLSRGATDTQYF. DNA for the CDR3: TGTGCCAGCAGCTTATCCCGGGGAGCGACAGATACGCAGTATTTT. Supplemented by reference TRBV7-9 and TRBJ2-3, the full variable domain reads DTGVSQNPRHKITKRGQNVTFRCDPISEHNRLYWYRQTLGQGPEFLTYFQNEAQLEKSRLLSDRFSAERPKGSFSTLEIQRTEQGDSAMYLCASSLSRGATDTQYFGPGTRLTVL.

The rearrangement joins TRBV4-2 to TRBJ2-5, with 9 positions matching TRBD2. TRBJ2-1 explains the end of the DNA better; the J call may be wrong. CDR1 and CDR2 from the germline V gene are LGHNA and YNFKEQ. This CDR3 has 15 amino acids. The DNA of the CDR3 is TGTGCCATCACGCGGGGGGGGGGATCAGGAAATGAGCAGTTCTTC. It encodes CAITRGGGSGNEQFF.

This clonotype was observed a few times. Here the CDR3 reads CASSLSSQRAGTQYF. The DNA of the CDR3 is TGTGCCAGCAGTTTATCGAGTCAGCGGGCCGGGACCCAGTACTTC. The V gene is TRBV27, the J gene TRBJ2-5; tentative D call: TRBD2 (6 bases). CDR1 MNHEY and CDR2 SMNVEV come from the germline V gene (reference sequence). Trimming removed 0 bases at V and 7 bases at J, with 15 bases between. The CDR3 sequence is 15 residues long.

This clonotype was recorded many times. This may arise from a read error, as a much more abundant clone is one base away. The chain carries TRBV30 and TRBJ2-3; TRBD2 is a possible D gene (6 bases). Germline CDR1 GTSNPN, CDR2 SVGIG (reference sequence). The germline V and J ends were trimmed by 2 bases and 2 bases, with 20 bases remaining between them. The CDR3 length is 17 residues. The CDR3 DNA reads TGTGCCTGGAGTTCACCCCAGCCGGGACTTAACACAGATACGCAGTATTTT. Translating gives CAWSSPQPGLNTDTQYF.

The chain is built from TRBV15 and TRBJ1-1; D may be TRBD1 (5 bases). From germline, CDR1 is LNHNV and CDR2 YYDKDF (reference sequence). The CDR3 contains 14 residues. Trimming shortened V by 0 bases and J by 3 bases, and 8 bases separated the two germline ends. The CDR3 DNA reads TGTGCCACCAGCAGAGAGGGGGGGGACACTGAAGCTTTCTTT. Residues: CATSREGGDTEAFF.

This clonotype has at least ten counts. The V and J genes are TRBV24-1 and TRBJ2-3; 9 bases line up with TRBD1. CDR3 length: 16 residues. Germline-derived CDR1 and CDR2 are KGHDR and SFDVKD. V lost 3 bases and J lost 5; bases outside the gene matches: 8. CDR3 bases: TGTGCCACCAGTGATCCCGGGACAGGGTGGGGAGATACGCAGTATTTT. This sequence encodes CATSDPGTGWGDTQYF.